This note documents a single T cell receptor (beta chain) sequence. In its sample, this clonotype was seen once. What antigen it recognizes has not been identified. Base qualities were left out, and no much larger clone turns up one base away. A solitary read yields weak support. A case-control design nested within a healthcare worker cohort in London, UK, was used, with weekly nasopharyngeal swab PCR tests and blood sampling performed. Healthcare workers were enrolled in the week of the UK lockdown, from 23 to 31 March 2020, and were followed every week for up to about 15 weeks. Libraries were built with 5' RACE. Sequencing was carried out with a NextSeq 500. Unique molecular identifiers were attached to individual cDNA molecules in the TCR library protocol so that sequencing error and PCR bias could be corrected. TCR alpha and beta chains were both sequenced, and the abundances of alpha and beta sequences in each sample were closely correlated with each other. The authors' analysis ran thus. Decombinator V4 was used to perform V gene, J gene and CDR3 annotation of TCR sequences. TCRs were defined as expanded if a significant change between any two time points was detected under a Poisson model with p below 0.0001. TCR abundances were normalised to the total number of TCRs sequenced in each sample and reported as counts per million. TRAV1-2 paired with TRAJ12, TRAJ20 or TRAJ33 defined MAIT TCRs, while TRAV10 paired with TRAJ18 defined iNKT TCRs. VDJdb, accessed on 1 November 2021, was searched for TCRs annotated for CMV, EBV and SARS-CoV-2, and TCRs annotated for more than one antigen were excluded. TCRdb passed the public sequencing reads through fastp at Q25 and MiXCR, retaining productive beta sequences. Identical CDR3 protein sequences are pooled into one entry, listed with their most common genes and DNA. TCRdb's processing, not the authors' own work, is the source of the V and J calls. This sample lists 70,000 to 85,000 distinct CDR3 sequences; roughly 12% were detected once. The ten most abundant clones make up less than 20% of the sample.

The sample comes from a study of early T cells in non-severe SARS-CoV-2 infection (dated by TCRdb to 2020 to 2022). Broadly, across the study: Because TCR sequencing was done on bulk RNA from unsorted whole blood, the alpha and beta chains could not be paired.

The full study reports these points: VDJdb matching was skewed toward anti-spike CD8 responses and likely underestimated virus-specific expansions by missing private and CD4 specificities.

In the germline V gene (reference sequence), CDR1 corresponds to DFQATT and CDR2 to SNEGSKA. Germline trimming: 5 bases from V, 16 bases from J; junction bases outside gene matches: 12. Reading from cysteine to phenylalanine, the CDR3 counts 13 amino acids. Kept here is only the CDR3 DNA, which spans 39 bases and is read in frame from base 1. The V gene is TRBV20-1 and the J gene is TRBJ1-6, and TRBD1 aligns with 9 junction nucleotides. The input for sequencing was whole blood, taken at baseline. The receptor comes from an adult who was a healthcare worker with PCR-confirmed SARS-CoV-2 infection or an uninfected control (not recorded which). The donor label of this sample is uncertain. The CDR3 loop reads CSAPGQGTGSLHF. The nucleotides read TGCAGTGCTCCGGGACAGGGAACAGGTAGTCTCCACTTT.